The present T cell receptor beta chain was sequenced within a study of blood T cell repertoires in COVID-19. Background on the study: Italy, Spain and the United States were the sources of the convalescent and acute COVID-19 samples. The analysed material was cDNA or gDNA that came from T cells, B-cell-depleted T cells, or PBMCs.

Authors' methods: For nucleated cells, counts were estimated from reference gene primer amplification. Sequencing used immunoSEQ multiplex PCR; TCRdb keeps in-frame clones, though not all of them. That table supplies the V and J calls and clone size; D and trimming were determined from the DNA. The sample holds 62,000 or so clones, about 87% seen once. The CDR3 is 17 residues long. J was trimmed by 6 bases and V by 5 bases; bases with no gene match: 7. Germline CDR1 SGHAT, CDR2 FQNNGV. The TCR comes from a human donor in a cohort sampled during active COVID-19. The sequencing input was peripheral blood. The J gene is TRBJ2-1, the V gene TRBV11-2, with 16 bases lining up with TRBD2. The CDR3 region has the DNA TGTGCCAGCAGCCCTGGGACTAGCGGGAGGGAAATCAATGAGCAGTTCTTC. Its protein product is CASSPGTSGREINEQFF.